This entry features one T cell receptor beta chain sequence. Its antigen is currently unknown. This specimen belongs to a study of shared clonotypes between healthy human individuals. Overall study findings and caveats: Memory subsets generally showed smaller estimated richness than naive subsets did.

V lost 6 bases to trimming and J lost 8 bases, with 11 bases between them. The CDR3 length is 13 residues. Germline-derived CDR1 and CDR2 are LNHDA and SQIVND (reference sequence). The repertoire was sequenced with immunoSEQ multiplex PCR; TCRdb's copy has only in-frame clones and lacks some. The sample lists approximately 700,000 clones, around 78% occurring once. The sequenced sample consisted of memory CD4+ T cells sorted from blood. Sample subset: CD45RA-negative fraction. This chain uses TRBV19 with TRBJ2-6; no reliable D call. The sequence derives from a woman in her 30s in good health. As DNA, the CDR3 is TGTGCCAGTAGGTTTAGTGTCTCCAACGTCCTGACTTTC. It encodes CASRFSVSNVLTF.